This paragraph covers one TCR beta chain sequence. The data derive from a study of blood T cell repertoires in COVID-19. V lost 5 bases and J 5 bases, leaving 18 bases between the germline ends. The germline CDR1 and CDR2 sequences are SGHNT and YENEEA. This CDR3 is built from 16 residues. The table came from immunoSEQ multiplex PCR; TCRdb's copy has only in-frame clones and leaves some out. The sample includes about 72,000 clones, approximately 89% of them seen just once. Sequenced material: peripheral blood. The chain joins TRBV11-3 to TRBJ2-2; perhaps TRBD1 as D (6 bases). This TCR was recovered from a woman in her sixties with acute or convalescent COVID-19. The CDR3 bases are TGTGCCAGCAGCGGGTGGGCAGGGACAAGAACCGGGGAGCTGTTTTTT. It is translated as CASSGWAGTRTGELFF.